The clone carrying this T cell receptor (beta chain) was seen only a few times. Its antigen is unidentified. The entry originates in a study of blood T cells in healthy people across ages. Study results and limitations: Relative to aged donors, long-lived donors carried more naive CD4+ cells and displayed higher diversity.

Per the germline V gene, CDR1 is LGHNA and CDR2 is YSLEER. V lost 1 base, J lost 2 bases, and 16 bases lay in between. The CDR3 extends over 17 amino acids. Sample-barcoded 5' priming and a J-beta primer mix drove a second PCR of roughly 7 to 11 cycles. TCRdb re-called the 5' RACE reads with MiXCR, one entry per CDR3 protein. The sample records about 1.4 million distinct CDR3 sequences, approximately 63% being singletons. The sequence was collected from a man aged 18 to 35 in good health. The chain employs TRBV4-3 and TRBJ2-3, with TRBD2 as a possible D gene (6 bases). Material for sequencing was blood. CDR3 amino acids: CASSQAGGTDFTDTQYF. The DNA for the CDR3 is TGCGCCAGCAGCCAAGCGGGCGGGACGGACTTCACAGATACGCAGTATTTT.